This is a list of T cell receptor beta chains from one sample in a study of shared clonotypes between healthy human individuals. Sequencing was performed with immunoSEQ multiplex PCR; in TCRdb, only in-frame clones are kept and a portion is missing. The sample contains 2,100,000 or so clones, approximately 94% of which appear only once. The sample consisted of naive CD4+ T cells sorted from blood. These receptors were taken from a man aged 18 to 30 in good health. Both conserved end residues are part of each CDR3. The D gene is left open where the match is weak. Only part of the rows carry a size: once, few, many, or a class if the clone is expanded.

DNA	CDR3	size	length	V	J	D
TGTGCCAGCAGTCCACAGGGACGGGTGGTCAATCAGCCCCAGCATTTT	CASSPQGRVVNQPQHF	-	16	TRBV2	TRBJ1-5	-
TGTGCCAGCAGCCCCGGGCGGACACTCGTGAACACTGAAGCTTTCTTT	CASSPGRTLVNTEAFF	-	16	TRBV11-2	TRBJ1-1	-
TGTGCCAGCAGCGTAGACGGGGCTACGGCTTTCTTT	CASSVDGATAFF	once	12	TRBV9	TRBJ1-1	-
TGCGCCAGCAGCCCCGGGACTAGCGGGGGTAGGAGTGAGCAGTTCTTC	CASSPGTSGGRSEQFF	-	16	TRBV5-1	TRBJ2-1	TRBD2
TGTGCCACCACGGACTGGCAGGGGCCGGCCTACGAGCAGTACTTC	CATTDWQGPAYEQYF	-	15	TRBV6-1	TRBJ2-7	-
TGTGCCAGCAGCCGACAGGGGGTCTTTGGCAATCAGCCCCAGCATTTT	CASSRQGVFGNQPQHF	-	16	TRBV5-6	TRBJ1-5	TRBD1
TGCGCCAGCAGCTTGCTGACAGGGAATAATTCACCCCTCCACTTT	CASSLLTGNNSPLHF	-	15	TRBV5-1	TRBJ1-6	TRBD1
TGTGCCAGCAGTCGGTCGTCGGCCGGGGAGCTGTTTTTT	CASSRSSAGELFF	-	13	TRBV7-2	TRBJ2-2	-
TGTGCCAGCAGCTTACGGGGACAGGGGACCAATGAGCAGTTCTTC	CASSLRGQGTNEQFF	-	15	TRBV7-2	TRBJ2-1	TRBD1
TGTGCCAGCAGCGAAGACAGAGCCGGGGAGCTGTTTTTT	CASSEDRAGELFF	-	13	TRBV7-9	TRBJ2-2	-
TGTGCCAGCAGCGTATTCGGGGGCACAGATACGCAGTATTTT	CASSVFGGTDTQYF	-	14	TRBV9	TRBJ2-3	-
TGTGCCAGCAGTGACTCACCACGGCTTGCACCGAGCTCCTACGAGCAGTACTTC	CASSDSPRLAPSSYEQYF	once	18	TRBV6-4	TRBJ2-7	-
TGTGCCAGCAGCTTAGTTCAAACCGGGGAGCTGTTTTTT	CASSLVQTGELFF	-	13	TRBV7-2	TRBJ2-2	-
TGTGCCAGCAGCTTAGATGGACAGGGTCGGATGGTTCAGTACTTC	CASSLDGQGRMVQYF	-	15	TRBV11-2	TRBJ2-4	TRBD1
TGTGCCAGCAGCCCCCGACTAGCGGGGGGGGCTCGGCAGTTCTTC	CASSPRLAGGARQFF	-	15	TRBV14	TRBJ2-1	TRBD2
TGCAGCCCCGGGACTAGCGGGGGTGAGCAGTTCTTC	CSPGTSGGEQFF	-	12	TRBV29-1	TRBJ2-1	TRBD2